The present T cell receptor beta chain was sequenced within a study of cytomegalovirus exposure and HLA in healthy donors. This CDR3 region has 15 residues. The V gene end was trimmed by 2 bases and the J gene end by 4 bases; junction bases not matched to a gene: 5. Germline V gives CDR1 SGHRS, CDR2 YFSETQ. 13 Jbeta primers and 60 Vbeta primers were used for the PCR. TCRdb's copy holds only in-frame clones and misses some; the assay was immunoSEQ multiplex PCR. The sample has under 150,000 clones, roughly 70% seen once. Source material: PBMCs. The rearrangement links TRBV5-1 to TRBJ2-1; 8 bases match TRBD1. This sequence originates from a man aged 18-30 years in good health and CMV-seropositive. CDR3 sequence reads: CASSFSGQVYNEQFF. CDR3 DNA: TGCGCCAGCAGCTTCTCGGGACAGGTGTACAATGAGCAGTTCTTC.